These T cell receptor beta chains were read from a single sample in a study of blood T cell repertoires in COVID-19. Repertoires were generated with immunoSEQ multiplex PCR, while TCRdb's copy carries only in-frame clones and drops some. The sample includes under 250,000 clones, about 87% of them seen just once. Sequenced input: peripheral blood. The receptors come from a woman under 40 with COVID-19, enrolled during active disease. Both conserved end residues are part of each CDR3. Fields, in order: J gene, D gene, V gene, clone size, CDR3 DNA, CDR3 protein. The D gene is left open where the match is weak. Not all rows give a size; the values are once, few, many and, for expanded clones, a class.

J: TRBJ2-2
D: TRBD2
V: TRBV10-3
size: NA
DNA: TGTGCCATCAGCCCCGTGGTAGCGGGGGGGATAGCCGGGGAGCTGTTTTTT
CDR3: CAISPVVAGGIAGELFF

J: TRBJ2-7
D: TRBD2
V: TRBV13
size: NA
DNA: TGTGCCAGCAGCCACCCAAGCGGGGGTTCCTACGAGCAGTACTTC
CDR3: CASSHPSGGSYEQYF

J: TRBJ2-1
D: TRBD2
V: TRBV30
size: once
DNA: TGTGCCTGGAGTGTTGGCGGGGGAGGGAGCAATGAGCAGTTCTTC
CDR3: CAWSVGGGGSNEQFF

J: TRBJ1-2
D: NA
V: TRBV6-5
size: NA
DNA: TGTGCCAGCAGCCAGTACGCAGGATGGGACTATGGCTACACCTTC
CDR3: CASSQYAGWDYGYTF

J: TRBJ2-7
D: TRBD1
V: TRBV5-1
size: few
DNA: TGCGCCAGCAGCTTGGTGGGACAGGGGTACGAGCAGTACTTC
CDR3: CASSLVGQGYEQYF

J: TRBJ1-4
D: TRBD1
V: TRBV19
size: NA
DNA: TGTGCCAGTAGTGGGGACAGGGTCGAAAAACTGTTTTTT
CDR3: CASSGDRVEKLFF

J: TRBJ2-1
D: TRBD1
V: TRBV29-1
size: NA
DNA: TGCAGCGTTGAGCTAGACAGGGTTCTCTACAATGAGCAGTTCTTC
CDR3: CSVELDRVLYNEQFF

J: TRBJ2-2
D: TRBD2
V: TRBV24-1
size: NA
DNA: TGTGCCACCAGTGAACGGGGGGGGAACACCGGGGAGCTGTTTTTT
CDR3: CATSERGGNTGELFF

J: TRBJ2-7
D: TRBD1
V: TRBV6-5
size: NA
DNA: TGTGCCAGCAGGGACAGGGGGCCTCACGACGAGCAGTACTTC
CDR3: CASRDRGPHDEQYF

J: TRBJ2-1
D: TRBD2
V: TRBV5-1
size: NA
DNA: TGCGCCAGCAGCCCAGACCTAGCGGGAGATAATGAGCAGTTCTTC
CDR3: CASSPDLAGDNEQFF

J: TRBJ2-6
D: NA
V: TRBV7-9
size: NA
DNA: TGTGCCAGCAGTCCGACGGGGTCCGGGGCCAACGTCCTGACTTTC
CDR3: CASSPTGSGANVLTF

J: TRBJ1-2
D: TRBD1
V: TRBV2
size: NA
DNA: TGTGCCAGGGACAGGGTCAATGAGGCTAACTATGGCTACACCTTC
CDR3: CARDRVNEANYGYTF

J: TRBJ2-3
D: TRBD2
V: TRBV19
size: NA
DNA: TGTGCCAGTAGTATGTCCCCCGGACTAGCACACACAGATACGCAGTATTTT
CDR3: CASSMSPGLAHTDTQYF

J: TRBJ1-1
D: TRBD1
V: TRBV27
size: NA
DNA: TGTGCCAGCAGTCCTCACCCGGGACAGGTTGAAGCTTTCTTT
CDR3: CASSPHPGQVEAFF

J: TRBJ2-2
D: TRBD2
V: TRBV27
size: NA
DNA: TGTGCCAGCAGGATAGCGGGGGGCACCGGGGAGCTGTTTTTT
CDR3: CASRIAGGTGELFF

J: TRBJ2-1
D: TRBD2
V: TRBV4-3
size: NA
DNA: TGCGCCAGCAGCCAAACCGGGACTAACTCCTACAATGAGCAGTTCTTC
CDR3: CASSQTGTNSYNEQFF

J: TRBJ2-1
D: TRBD2
V: TRBV6-2/TRBV6-3
size: NA
DNA: TGTGCCAGCAGTTTCGGACTAGCGGGAACCGAGCAGTTCTTC
CDR3: CASSFGLAGTEQFF

J: TRBJ2-1
D: TRBD1
V: TRBV7-2
size: NA
DNA: TGTGCCAGCAGCTTATACGGGACAGCGGTCAATGAGCAGTTCTTC
CDR3: CASSLYGTAVNEQFF

J: TRBJ1-3
D: TRBD1
V: TRBV24-1
size: NA
DNA: TGTGCCAGCCAGGGGGGTTTTTCGGGATTAAACACCATATATTTT
CDR3: CASQGGFSGLNTIYF

J: TRBJ2-1
D: TRBD1
V: TRBV15
size: NA
DNA: TGTGCCACCAGCAGAGAGGTAGGACAGGCCCTCAATGAGCAGTTCTTC
CDR3: CATSREVGQALNEQFF

J: TRBJ2-5
D: TRBD2
V: TRBV3-1/TRBV3-2
size: NA
DNA: TGTGCCAGCAGCCAGGGATTTGGGACTAACCAAGAGACCCAGTACTTC
CDR3: CASSQGFGTNQETQYF

J: TRBJ1-6
D: TRBD1
V: TRBV27
size: NA
DNA: TGTGCCAGCAGTTGGGGGACAGGGGCGAGCTCACCCCTCCACTTT
CDR3: CASSWGTGASSPLHF